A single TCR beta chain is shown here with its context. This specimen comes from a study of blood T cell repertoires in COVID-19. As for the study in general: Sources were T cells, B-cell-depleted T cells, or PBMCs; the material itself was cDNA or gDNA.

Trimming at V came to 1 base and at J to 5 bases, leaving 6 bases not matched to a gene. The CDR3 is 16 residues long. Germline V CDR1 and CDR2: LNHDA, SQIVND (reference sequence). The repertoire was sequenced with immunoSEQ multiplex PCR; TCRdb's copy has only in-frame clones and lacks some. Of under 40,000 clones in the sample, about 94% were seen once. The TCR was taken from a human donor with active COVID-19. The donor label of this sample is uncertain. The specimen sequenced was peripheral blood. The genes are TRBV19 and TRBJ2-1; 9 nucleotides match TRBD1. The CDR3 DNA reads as TGTGCCAGTAGTATAGGGGACAGGGCGTTAAACAATGAGCAGTTCTTC. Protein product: CASSIGDRALNNEQFF.